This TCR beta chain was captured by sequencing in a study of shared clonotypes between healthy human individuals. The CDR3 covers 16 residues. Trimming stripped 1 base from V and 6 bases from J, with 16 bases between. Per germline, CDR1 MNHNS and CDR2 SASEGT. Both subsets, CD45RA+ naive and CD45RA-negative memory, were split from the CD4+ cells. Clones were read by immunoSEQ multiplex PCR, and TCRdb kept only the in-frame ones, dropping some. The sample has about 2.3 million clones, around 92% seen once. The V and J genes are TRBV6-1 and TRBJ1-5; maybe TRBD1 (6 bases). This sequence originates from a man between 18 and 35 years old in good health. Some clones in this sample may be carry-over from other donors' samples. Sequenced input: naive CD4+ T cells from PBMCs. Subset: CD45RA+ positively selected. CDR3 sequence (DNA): TGTGCCAGCAGTGAAGGATACAGGGAGGGACCTCAGCCCCAGCATTTT. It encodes CASSEGYREGPQPQHF.